Below are 29 T cell receptor beta chains sequenced from a single sample in a study of blood T cell repertoires in COVID-19 (dated by TCRdb to 2020 to 2021). The library was generated by the immunoSEQ multiplex PCR assay. This is the immuneACCESS table as TCRdb keeps it, with only in-frame sequences that have V and J called. A part of the clones is gone; compared with another copy, unresolved V genes explain less than half, and the rest is unexplained. The sample profile shows roughly 200,000 clones; around 90% of them were found once. The ten largest clones take up 2.5% to 3.5% of the sample. Sample: peripheral blood. The receptors originated from a middle-aged man with active or convalescent COVID-19.

This chain connects TRBV30 to TRBJ2-1; TRBD1 aligns across 10 bases. V gave up 0 bases and J gave up 6 bases; unmatched junction bases: 2. This CDR3 contains 14 residues. Germline assignment: CDR1 GTSNPN and CDR2 SVGIG (reference sequence). This CDR3 is CAWSVGQGSNEQFF. The CDR3 region has the DNA TGTGCCTGGAGTGTGGGACAGGGGAGCAATGAGCAGTTCTTC.

The rearrangement uses TRBV7-9 and TRBJ2-1; TRBD2 matches 15 bases. The CDR3 runs 19 residues. Germline values: CDR1 SEHNR, CDR2 FQNEAQ (reference sequence). V dropped 5 bases and J dropped 8; count of bases not matched to a gene: 16. CDR3 bases: TGTGCCAGCAGCCCCCAGTTAGGCGGGACTAGCGGGGGGTCGTATGAGCAGTTCTTC. It encodes CASSPQLGGTSGGSYEQFF. Using reference TRBV7-9 and TRBJ2-1 for the parts outside the CDR3, the full variable domain is DTGVSQNPRHKITKRGQNVTFRCDPISEHNRLYWYRQTLGQGPEFLTYFQNEAQLEKSRLLSDRFSAERPKGSFSTLEIQRTEQGDSAMYLCASSPQLGGTSGGSYEQFFGPGTRLTVL.

The rearrangement links TRBV5-1 to TRBJ2-1; TRBD2 matches 7 bases. After removal of 3 bases from V and 8 bases from J, the junction contained 11 bases not matched to a gene. The germline CDR1 and CDR2 sequences are SGHRS and YFSETQ. This CDR3 has 15 residues. Here the CDR3 reads CASSSSGGEYDEQFF. In DNA, the CDR3 is TGCGCCAGCAGCTCATCGGGGGGAGAGTACGATGAGCAGTTCTTC.

The J gene is TRBJ1-5, the V gene TRBV2, with 8 bases fitting TRBD1. Germline lookup yields CDR1 SNHLY and CDR2 FYNNEI. V was clipped by 6 bases and J by 6 bases; unmatched bases: 1. This CDR3 region has 12 residues. CDR3 DNA sequence: TGTGCCAGCAGACAGGGGGGTCAGCCCCAGCATTTT. As protein: CASRQGGQPQHF.

The chain couples TRBV10-2 to TRBJ1-2; D gene uncertain. V was clipped by 0 bases and J by 7 bases, with 6 bases between them. This CDR3 has 12 amino acids. From germline, CDR1 is WSHSY and CDR2 SAAADI. CDR3 amino acids: CASSESRGGYTF. As DNA, the CDR3 is TGCGCCAGCAGTGAGTCGCGTGGTGGCTACACCTTC.

The chain links TRBV7-7 to TRBJ2-5; 8 positions agree with TRBD2. The CDR3 is 16 residues long. Germline loops: CDR1 SSHAT, CDR2 FNYEAQ (reference sequence). The CDR3 sequence: CASSLLSGRGGETQYF. The DNA of the CDR3 is TGTGCTAGCTCCCTATTGTCCGGTCGGGGGGGAGAGACCCAGTACTTC.

The chain links TRBV5-1 to TRBJ1-5; D perhaps matches TRBD1 (6 bases). Germline V gives CDR1 SGHRS, CDR2 YFSETQ. The CDR3 spans 15 residues. Trimming cost V 0 bases and J 7 bases, with 14 bases left between them. The CDR3 reads CASSLDGGARQPQHF. CDR3 in DNA: TGCGCCAGCAGCTTGGACGGGGGGGCCCGACAGCCCCAGCATTTT.

The gene calls are TRBV11-2 and TRBJ2-1, with TRBD2 as a possible D gene (5 bases). Germline CDR1 is SGHAT and CDR2 is FQNNGV. V was cut by 2 bases and J by 0 bases, with 11 bases left in between. There are 16 residues in the CDR3. CDR3 in amino acids: CASSLPAASSYNEQFF. CDR3 DNA sequence: TGTGCCAGCAGCTTACCAGCGGCTAGCTCCTACAATGAGCAGTTCTTC.

This clone came up once. The chain uses TRBV28 and TRBJ1-5; no firm D call. With 4 bases removed from V and 3 bases from J, the gap between germline ends came to 13 bases. Germline CDR1 MDHEN, CDR2 SYDVKM. The CDR3 length is 15 residues. CDR3 nucleotides: TGTGCCAGCAGTTGGCTGAGACACAACAATCAGCCCCAGCATTTT. Its protein product is CASSWLRHNNQPQHF.

The chain couples TRBV5-4 to TRBJ2-5; D is possibly TRBD1 (6 bases). Germline-derived CDR1 and CDR2 are SGHNT and YYREEE (reference sequence). V was pared by 0 bases and J by 5 bases, with 14 bases between. The length of the CDR3 is 15 residues. The CDR3 is CASSLVQGIDETQYF. The CDR3 region has the DNA TGTGCCAGCAGCTTGGTACAGGGAATAGACGAGACCCAGTACTTC.

V and J are TRBV7-2 and TRBJ2-1, with 11 bases lining up with TRBD2. The germline V gene has CDR1 SGHTA and CDR2 FQGNSA. The trim removed 3 bases at V and 0 bases at J, leaving 7 bases unmatched. CDR3 length: 18 residues. The DNA for the CDR3 is TGTGCCAGCAGCTTTAGCGGGGGGGCTACTTTCTCCTACAATGAGCAGTTCTTC. Its protein product is CASSFSGGATFSYNEQFF.

V and J are TRBV5-5 and TRBJ2-7, with D possibly being TRBD2 (5 bases). V lost 4 bases and J lost 7, with 18 bases in between. The CDR3 extends over 14 amino acids. Per the germline V gene, CDR1 is SGHKS and CDR2 is YYEKEE (reference sequence). CDR3 region: CASSDDWRTREQYF. The CDR3 DNA is TGTGCCAGCAGCGACGACTGGAGGACTCGGGAGCAGTACTTC.

The chain is built from TRBV19 and TRBJ1-6; the D gene is possibly TRBD1 (5 bases). The CDR3 length is 13 residues. The V gene lost 11 bases and the J gene lost 9 bases, with 17 bases spanning the gap. Germline V gives CDR1 LNHDA, CDR2 SQIVND (reference sequence). CDR3 sequence (DNA): TGTGCCTCATCATGGGGGGTAGGTTCACCCCTCCACTTT. This encodes CASSWGVGSPLHF.

This clone appeared once. V gene TRBV5-1 combines with J gene TRBJ1-1; D perhaps matches TRBD1 (5 bases). The CDR3 is made up of 11 amino acids. Between the trimmed V and J ends, which lost 3 bases and 12 bases, there was a span of 12 bases. From germline, CDR1 is SGHRS and CDR2 YFSETQ. The CDR3 bases are TGCGCCAGCAGCTCCCAGGGCATCCCTTTCTTT. This codes for CASSSQGIPFF.

The chain combines TRBV4-1 with TRBJ1-2; TRBD1 aligns across 11 bases. Trimming at V came to 4 bases and at J to 6 bases, leaving 4 bases not matched to a gene. This CDR3 spans 14 amino acids. CDR1 and CDR2 (germline): MGHRA, YSYEKL. This chain's CDR3 is CASSLGQGADGYTF. The CDR3 bases are TGCGCCAGCAGCCTAGGACAGGGGGCGGATGGCTACACCTTC.

This clone is a singleton in its sample. The rearrangement joins TRBV2 to TRBJ1-6; D is perhaps TRBD1 (6 bases). This CDR3 is built from 13 residues. Trimming shortened V by 7 bases and J by 6 bases, and 10 bases separated the two germline ends. Germline CDR1 reads SNHLY; CDR2 reads FYNNEI. CDR3 protein: CASTAGANSPLHF. The CDR3 bases are TGTGCCAGCACGGCAGGGGCTAATTCACCCCTCCACTTT.

The genes are TRBV6-6 and TRBJ2-7; no clear D. The CDR3 extends over 13 amino acids. Germline loops: CDR1 MNHNY, CDR2 SVGAGI (reference sequence). Trimming stripped 6 bases from V and 0 bases from J, with 9 bases between. The CDR3 DNA reads as TGTGCCAGCAGCCCCCAGATCTCCTACGAGCAGTACTTC. Translated, it gives CASSPQISYEQYF.

V gene TRBV7-2 combines with J gene TRBJ1-3; 7 nucleotides match TRBD1. V shed 5 bases, J shed 0 bases, and the junction held 7 bases outside the gene matches. Germline V gene data show CDR1 as SGHTA and CDR2 as FQGNSA. The CDR3 runs 16 residues. CDR3 sequence: CASSLRTGLSGNTIYF. The CDR3 nucleotides read TGTGCCAGCAGCCTAAGGACAGGCCTCTCTGGAAACACCATATATTTT.

The rearrangement joins TRBV27 to TRBJ2-1; TRBD1 agrees at 7 bases. Per the germline V gene, CDR1 is MNHEY and CDR2 is SMNVEV (reference sequence). The CDR3 has 12 amino acids. The J segment lost 7 bases and the V segment lost 7 bases, leaving 4 bases of the junction unmatched. The CDR3 DNA is TGTGCCAGCACGGACAGGTATAATGAGCAGTTCTTC. This translates into CASTDRYNEQFF.

The DNA of the CDR3 is TGTGCCAGCAGTTTACGGGGGGGCCGCAATCAGCCCCAGCATTTT. Amino acids: CASSLRGGRNQPQHF. The chain uses TRBV28 and TRBJ1-5; a possible D gene is TRBD1 (6 bases). Trimming shortened V by 2 bases and J by 2 bases, and 10 bases separated the two germline ends. Germline CDR1 MDHEN, CDR2 SYDVKM. This CDR3 spans 15 amino acids.

The genes are TRBV20-1 and TRBJ1-4, with unresolved D. This CDR3 contains 11 residues. The germline V gene has CDR1 DFQATT and CDR2 SNEGSKA (reference sequence). Trimming shortened V by 2 bases and J by 8 bases, and 6 bases separated the two germline ends. The DNA of the CDR3 is TGCAGTGCTAGAACGGAGGAAAAACTGTTTTTT. Translated, it gives CSARTEEKLFF.

This clone has just one count. The CDR3 protein is CASSMGDFSNQPQHF. DNA of the CDR3: TGTGCCAGCAGTATGGGGGACTTTAGCAATCAGCCCCAGCATTTT. The chain is built from TRBV28 and TRBJ1-5; a weak D match, TRBD1 (5 bases). V lost 5 bases and J lost 0, with 11 bases in between. Germline CDR1 and CDR2: MDHEN and SYDVKM. The CDR3 contains 15 residues.

This clone showed up just a few times. The CDR3 DNA follows: TGTGCCAGCAGCTCGACACAGGGGTATGGCGGGGAGCTGTTTTTT. It specifies CASSSTQGYGGELFF. The chain couples TRBV6-6 to TRBJ2-2; 7 nucleotides line up with TRBD1. The germline V gene has CDR1 MNHNY and CDR2 SVGAGI (reference sequence). The CDR3 has 15 amino acids. The V gene end was trimmed by 6 bases and the J gene end by 7 bases; junction bases not matched to a gene: 11.

This clone was found once. The J gene is TRBJ1-2, the V gene TRBV9; possible D gene TRBD1, 6 bases. Germline V gene data show CDR1 as SGDLS and CDR2 as YYNGEE. This CDR3 spans 14 amino acids. Trimming stripped 4 bases from V and 1 base from J, with 11 bases between. Written as DNA, the CDR3 is TGTGCCAGCAGCCTGGGAGGGGGTAACTATGGCTACACCTTC. Amino acid sequence: CASSLGGGNYGYTF.

A single count supports this clone. This chain connects TRBV19 to TRBJ2-2; D not resolved. Germline-derived CDR1 and CDR2 are LNHDA and SQIVND (reference sequence). Deletions cut 3 bases from V and 6 bases from J, with 8 bases between. The CDR3 spans 13 residues. The CDR3 loop reads CASSIQFAGELFF. The CDR3 DNA sequence: TGTGCCAGTAGTATTCAGTTTGCCGGGGAGCTGTTTTTT.

The chain joins TRBV29-1 to TRBJ2-5; tentative D call: TRBD1 (5 bases). CDR1 SQVTM and CDR2 ANQGSEA come from the germline V gene. This CDR3 spans 13 amino acids. Trimming took 6 bases from V and 3 from J, leaving 14 bases between them. This CDR3 reads CSVGQGMKETQYF. CDR3 DNA sequence: TGCAGCGTCGGTCAGGGCATGAAAGAGACCCAGTACTTC.

The rearrangement links TRBV5-1 to TRBJ2-3; TRBD2 matches 7 bases. J gave up 2 bases and V 2 bases, and 5 bases lay outside the gene matches. This CDR3 has 15 residues. The germline V gene has CDR1 SGHRS and CDR2 YFSETQ. The DNA of the CDR3 is TGCGCCAGCAGCTTTGGACGGGGGGTCACAGATACGCAGTATTTT. It specifies CASSFGRGVTDTQYF.

The chain employs TRBV12-3 or TRBV12-4 and TRBJ1-4, with a possible D match to TRBD1 (6 bases). V lost 8 bases and J 8 bases, leaving 15 bases between the germline ends. This CDR3 spans 13 amino acids. In DNA, the CDR3 is TGTGCCAGCTCCCGATCAGGGGAAGAAAAACTGTTTTTT. Amino acids: CASSRSGEEKLFF.

The J gene is TRBJ2-5, the V gene TRBV6-1; no firm D call. The CDR3 runs to 13 residues. Trimming removed 2 bases from V and 3 bases from J, with 7 bases in between. Germline CDR1 and CDR2: MNHNS and SASEGT. CDR3 region: CASSESQEETQYF. The CDR3 nucleotides read TGTGCCAGCAGTGAAAGTCAGGAAGAGACCCAGTACTTC.